The TCR beta chain described here comes from a study of OX40 agonist ivuxolimab in advanced cancers. This clone appeared a single time. Repertoires were generated with immunoSEQ multiplex PCR, while TCRdb's copy carries only in-frame clones and drops some. Here the sample spans around 110,000 clones, just over 90% being singletons. The germline gives CDR1 MDHEN, CDR2 SYDVKM. Trimming took 6 bases from V and 4 from J, leaving 10 bases between them. The CDR3 spans 13 residues. Patients had blood sampled at baseline and again on cycle 4 day 1 and cycle 7 day 1. The receptor's source is an adult with an advanced solid tumor such as melanoma, head and neck, liver or kidney cancer. The sample in question was CD4+ or CD8+ T cells sorted from blood, obtained in a trial of the OX40 agonist ivuxolimab. The chain is built from TRBV28 and TRBJ2-4; a possible D gene is TRBD1 (5 bases). This chain's CDR3 is CASRTAMKNIQYF. Written as DNA, the CDR3 is TGTGCCAGCAGGACAGCTATGAAAAACATTCAGTACTTC.